This T cell receptor beta chain was identified during a study of T-cell reconstitution after alpha-beta-depleted transplantation in children. As it was prepared, the TCRbeta library received unique molecular identifiers. TCRdb passed the PCR reads through MiXCR, listing each CDR3 protein once. The sample includes some 550,000 distinct CDR3 sequences, about a sixth of them seen just once. The germline V gene has CDR1 SGHVS and CDR2 FNYEAQ. The CDR3 has 14 residues. With 3 bases removed from V and 0 bases from J, the gap between germline ends came to 7 bases. This clonotype was seen a few times. The sample here was PBMCs from the stem cell graft donor, taken from the stem cell graft. The chain is built from TRBV7-6 and TRBJ2-3; D gene uncertain. This clonotype originated in a human donor who donated a stem cell graft to a child with acute lymphoblastic leukemia. The CDR3 bases are TGTGCCAGCAGCTTCGTGGGGAGCACAGATACGCAGTATTTT. Translation gives CASSFVGSTDTQYF.